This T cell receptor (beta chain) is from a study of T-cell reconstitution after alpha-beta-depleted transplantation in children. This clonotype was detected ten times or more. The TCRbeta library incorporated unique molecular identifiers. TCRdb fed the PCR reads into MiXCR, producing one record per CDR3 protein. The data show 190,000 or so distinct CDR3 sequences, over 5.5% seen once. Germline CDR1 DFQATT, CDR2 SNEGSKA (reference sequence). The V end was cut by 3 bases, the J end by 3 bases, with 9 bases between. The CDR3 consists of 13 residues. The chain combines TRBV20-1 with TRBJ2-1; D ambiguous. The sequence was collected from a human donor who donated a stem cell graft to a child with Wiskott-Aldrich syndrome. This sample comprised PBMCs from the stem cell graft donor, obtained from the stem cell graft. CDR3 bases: TGCAGTGCTAGTGTGCCCAACTACAATGAGCAGTTCTTC. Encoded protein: CSASVPNYNEQFF.